Below, 19 T cell receptor beta chains from the same sample are listed, as sequenced in a study of shared clonotypes between healthy human individuals. Profiled with immunoSEQ multiplex PCR; TCRdb holds only in-frame clones, not every one. This sample has 100,000 or so clones, with approximately 70% found just once. The material sequenced was memory CD8+ T cells sorted from blood. This sample's subset: CD45RO+ cells pooled with CCR7-negative TemRA cells. The receptors come from a woman in her twenties or thirties in good health.

The chain links TRBV9 to TRBJ2-3; D is ambiguous. Looked up from germline, CDR1 is SGDLS and CDR2 is YYNGEE. This CDR3 has 14 residues. The germline V and J ends were trimmed by 3 bases and 5 bases, with 13 bases remaining between them. CDR3: CASSDPGRGDTQYF. The CDR3 DNA follows: TGTGCCAGCAGCGACCCCGGGCGTGGAGATACGCAGTATTTT.

This clone was seen ten or more times. The chain is built from TRBV25-1 and TRBJ2-2; D is possibly TRBD1 (6 bases). The germline V and J ends were trimmed by 0 bases and 6 bases, with 17 bases remaining between them. CDR3 length equals 17 residues. Germline-derived CDR1 and CDR2 are MGHDK and SYGVNS. The CDR3 nucleotides are TGTGCCAGCAGTGAATACGAAGGGGGAAAGGTGGCCGGGGAGCTGTTTTTT. Encoded protein: CASSEYEGGKVAGELFF.

The V and J genes are TRBV11-2 and TRBJ2-3; 10 nucleotides align to TRBD2. Germline-derived CDR1 and CDR2 are SGHAT and FQNNGV. This CDR3 contains 17 residues. V shed 1 base, J shed 4 bases, and the junction held 8 bases outside the gene matches. CDR3 sequence reads: CASSLGVSGRASDTQYF. The DNA for the CDR3 is TGTGCCAGCAGCTTAGGGGTCAGCGGGAGGGCCTCAGATACGCAGTATTTT.

The CDR3 nucleotides are TGTGCCAGCTCACGGACAGATAATGAAAAACTGTTTTTT. Protein product: CASSRTDNEKLFF. This chain uses TRBV18 with TRBJ1-4; D is possibly TRBD1 (6 bases). The germline V gene encodes CDR1 KGHSH and CDR2 LQKENI. This CDR3 spans 13 amino acids. Trimming removed 4 bases from V and 4 bases from J, with 7 bases in between.

This clone was seen a few times. The chain recombines TRBV6-4 with TRBJ2-2; TRBD1 might be the D (5 bases). In germline, CDR1 is MRHNA, CDR2 SNTAGT. Trimming took off 0 bases at V and 3 bases at J, with 11 bases between the two ends. The CDR3 contains 16 residues. Written as DNA, the CDR3 is TGTGCCAGCAGTGACTCTAAGGGGCGACACACCGGGGAGCTGTTTTTT. It translates to CASSDSKGRHTGELFF.

This clone was seen more than once but under ten times. The DNA of the CDR3 is TGTGCCAGCAGTTACAGGAGGGGGCCATTTGCCTACGAGCAGTACTTC. It specifies CASSYRRGPFAYEQYF. The chain employs TRBV6-5 and TRBJ2-7, with D maybe TRBD1 (7 bases). This CDR3 contains 16 residues. Deletions cut 2 bases from V and 2 bases from J, with 16 bases between. Germline V gene lookup returns CDR1 MNHEY and CDR2 SVGAGI.

The gene calls are TRBV13 and TRBJ2-7; 8 bases are shared with TRBD2. This CDR3 is built from 13 residues. With V trimmed by 8 bases and J by 2 bases, 5 bases remained unmatched. In germline, CDR1 is PRHDT, CDR2 FYEKMQ (reference sequence). The CDR3, as DNA: TGTGCCAGCCGGCGAGCGGGAGCCTACGAGCAGTACTTC. Its translation is CASRRAGAYEQYF.

The chain carries TRBV7-9 and TRBJ2-2; D assignment may be TRBD1 or TRBD2 (5 bases each). The CDR3 covers 14 residues. Trimming took off 5 bases at V and 7 bases at J, with 14 bases between the two ends. In germline, CDR1 is SEHNR, CDR2 FQNEAQ (reference sequence). CDR3 amino acids: CASSTPGAIGELFF. The DNA for the CDR3 is TGTGCCAGCAGCACGCCCGGGGCAATCGGGGAGCTGTTTTTT.

The rearrangement uses TRBV4-2 and TRBJ2-3; D is unclear. The V end was cut by 4 bases, the J end by 5 bases, with 13 bases between. Germline assignment: CDR1 LGHNA and CDR2 YNFKEQ. The CDR3 length is 14 residues. The CDR3 DNA sequence: TGTGCCAGCAGCCGAGACAAATGGGTAGATACGCAGTATTTT. Protein: CASSRDKWVDTQYF.

This clone was observed a few times. This chain connects TRBV5-1 to TRBJ2-3; 13 bases align to TRBD2. The V gene end was trimmed by 8 bases and the J gene end by 6 bases; junction bases not matched to a gene: 6. The CDR3 spans 14 residues. Germline assignment: CDR1 SGHRS and CDR2 YFSETQ. The CDR3 reads CASGLAGVVDTQYF. DNA of the CDR3: TGCGCCAGTGGACTAGCGGGAGTCGTTGATACGCAGTATTTT. The whole variable domain, filled in from reference TRBV5-1 and TRBJ2-3, reads KAGVTQTPRYLIKTRGQQVTLSCSPISGHRSVSWYQQTPGQGLQFLFEYFSETQRNKGNFPGRFSGRQFSNSRSEMNVSTLELGDSALYLCASGLAGVVDTQYFGPGTRLTVL.

The count of this clone is one. The chain employs TRBV2 and TRBJ2-7; either TRBD1 or TRBD2 may supply D (5 bases each). This CDR3 is built from 16 residues. Trimming removed 4 bases from V and 7 bases from J, with 23 bases in between. Germline CDR1 SNHLY, CDR2 FYNNEI. The CDR3 region has the DNA TGTGCCAGCAGTGGTAGAAGAACTAGTCTGGGGCGGGAGCAGTACTTC. Protein product: CASSGRRTSLGREQYF.

V is TRBV5-1 and J is TRBJ2-7, with 7 bases that match TRBD2. Germline assignment: CDR1 SGHRS and CDR2 YFSETQ. This CDR3 comprises 13 residues. With V trimmed by 5 bases and J by 2 bases, 4 bases remained unmatched. DNA of the CDR3: TGCGCCAGCAGGCGGGAGAGAACCTACGAGCAGTACTTC. Translation: CASRRERTYEQYF.

The CDR3 bases are TGTGCCAGCAGTTTGTCCGTGGGACGCAACGAGCAGTACTTC. Translated, it gives CASSLSVGRNEQYF. This rearrangement joins TRBV27 to TRBJ2-7; D is tentatively TRBD1 or TRBD2 (5 bases each). Germline CDR1 is MNHEY and CDR2 is SMNVEV (reference sequence). CDR3 length: 14 amino acids. V lost 3 bases to trimming and J lost 5 bases, with 14 bases between them.

The genes are TRBV28 and TRBJ2-7, with TRBD1 matching over 7 bases. CDR1 MDHEN and CDR2 SYDVKM come from the germline V gene. V lost 7 bases and J lost 7; bases outside the gene matches: 19. This CDR3 is built from 16 residues. CDR3: CASTSSGEWHRGEQYF. Here the CDR3 DNA reads TGTGCCAGCACCTCCTCCGGGGAGTGGCACAGGGGAGAGCAGTACTTC.

The V and J genes are TRBV27 and TRBJ2-5, with 10 nucleotides matching TRBD2. The J call may be in error: the DNA end matches TRBJ2-7 better. The CDR3 consists of 14 residues. Germline V gives CDR1 MNHEY, CDR2 SMNVEV (reference sequence). CDR3: CASSSTSGDYEQYF. CDR3 sequence (DNA): TGTGCCAGCAGTTCCACTAGCGGGGACTACGAGCAGTACTTC.

This clone has a handful of counts. The rearrangement uses TRBV10-3 and TRBJ2-5, with 7 bases fitting TRBD1. With V trimmed by 4 bases and J by 9 bases, 5 bases remained unmatched. CDR1 is ENHRY and CDR2 is SYGVKD in the germline V gene. CDR3 length: 12 residues. The CDR3 sequence is CAISGSQGAQYF. The CDR3 DNA reads as TGTGCCATCAGTGGGAGCCAGGGGGCCCAGTACTTC.

The chain combines TRBV5-1 with TRBJ2-2; 10 bases align to TRBD2. V lost 6 bases, J lost 4 bases, and 12 bases stayed unmatched. The CDR3 covers 17 residues. Germline V gene sequence: CDR1 SGHRS, CDR2 YFSETQ. This chain's CDR3 is CASTLGTSAALTGELFF. CDR3 DNA: TGCGCCAGCACCCTTGGGACTAGCGCTGCTCTCACCGGGGAGCTGTTTTTT. The variable domain in full, completed from reference TRBV5-1 and TRBJ2-2, reads KAGVTQTPRYLIKTRGQQVTLSCSPISGHRSVSWYQQTPGQGLQFLFEYFSETQRNKGNFPGRFSGRQFSNSRSEMNVSTLELGDSALYLCASTLGTSAALTGELFFGEGSRLTVL.

This clone has more than one count but fewer than ten. The sample holds other DNA sequences that translate to the same CDR3. This rearrangement joins TRBV9 to TRBJ1-1; the D gene is possibly TRBD1 (5 bases). The CDR3 consists of 13 residues. Trimming removed 1 base at V and 5 bases at J, with 9 bases between. Germline V gives CDR1 SGDLS, CDR2 YYNGEE. CDR3 coding DNA: TGTGCCAGCAGCGTATCCTGGGGGACTGAAGCTTTCTTT. As protein: CASSVSWGTEAFF.

V gene TRBV7-6 combines with J gene TRBJ2-1; 8 nucleotides match TRBD1. Per the germline V gene, CDR1 is SGHVS and CDR2 is FNYEAQ. Trimming removed 5 bases from V and 8 bases from J; junction bases left unmatched: 11. This CDR3 is built from 15 residues. The CDR3 DNA reads as TGTGCCAGCAGCAACATCAGGGGGCTTTGGGATGAGCAGTTCTTC. Protein sequence: CASSNIRGLWDEQFF.